This entry lists 15 T cell receptor beta chains sequenced from one sample in a study of blood T cell repertoires in COVID-19. This table comes from immunoSEQ multiplex PCR, and its TCRdb copy is limited to in-frame clones, with some not included. The data show tens of thousands of clones, with 85% seen just once and roughly 5% held by the top ten. Sequencing used peripheral blood. The source is a man aged 50-59 years with active COVID-19.

The chain employs TRBV19 and TRBJ1-1; D gene ambiguous. The V and J ends lost 5 bases and 5 bases respectively, with 12 bases between them. Germline assignment: CDR1 LNHDA and CDR2 SQIVND (reference sequence). The CDR3 loop spans 13 amino acids. The CDR3, as DNA: TGTGCCAGTAGTGTCCGTTCAGAAACTGAAGCTTTCTTT. Amino acid sequence: CASSVRSETEAFF.

The chain is built from TRBV6-2 or TRBV6-3 and TRBJ2-7, with TRBD1 as a possible D gene (6 bases). V was pared by 4 bases and J by 10 bases, with 11 bases between. This CDR3 spans 11 amino acids. The germline V gene encodes CDR1 MNHEY and CDR2 SVGEGT. DNA of the CDR3: TGTGCCAGCAGTTGGCAGGGGAACCAGTACTTC. Residues: CASSWQGNQYF.

The J gene is TRBJ2-7, the V gene TRBV7-9; D may be TRBD2 (6 bases). Germline V gene lookup returns CDR1 SEHNR and CDR2 FQNEAQ (reference sequence). V was trimmed by 1 base and J by 2 bases, leaving 9 bases between them. CDR3 length: 14 residues. CDR3 loop: CASSLGRTTYEQYF. CDR3 sequence (DNA): TGTGCCAGCAGCTTAGGCAGGACTACCTACGAGCAGTACTTC.

V is TRBV27 and J is TRBJ2-1; 8 positions agree with TRBD2. Trimming at V came to 6 bases and at J to 1 base, leaving 5 bases not matched to a gene. Germline values: CDR1 MNHEY, CDR2 SMNVEV (reference sequence). The CDR3 loop spans 15 amino acids. CDR3 residues: CASSQIAGSYNEQFF. The CDR3 nucleotides are TGTGCCAGCAGCCAAATAGCGGGGTCCTACAATGAGCAGTTCTTC.

The chain employs TRBV10-3 and TRBJ2-6; tentative D call: TRBD1 (6 bases). V lost 0 bases to trimming and J lost 2 bases, with 11 bases between them. The CDR3 sequence is 17 residues long. CDR1 is ENHRY, CDR2 SYGVKD, per germline. This CDR3 is CAISESEDSAGANVLTF. In DNA, the CDR3 is TGTGCCATCAGTGAGTCGGAGGACAGTGCTGGGGCCAACGTCCTGACTTTC.

This sequence joins TRBV5-4 and TRBJ1-5, with D perhaps matching TRBD1 (6 bases). The CDR3 contains 14 residues. Per germline, CDR1 SGHNT and CDR2 YYREEE (reference sequence). The V end lost 3 bases, the J end lost 7 bases, and 14 bases lay between the germline ends. The CDR3 region is CASSSSPGAQPQHF. The CDR3, as DNA: TGTGCCAGCAGCTCCTCGCCAGGGGCACAGCCCCAGCATTTT.

The rearrangement uses TRBV27 and TRBJ2-6, with D perhaps TRBD2 (7 bases). Germline V gene sequence: CDR1 MNHEY, CDR2 SMNVEV (reference sequence). The V end lost 10 bases, the J end lost 1 base, and 23 bases lay between the germline ends. The CDR3 totals 18 residues. The chain's CDR3 is CATLAGAGRPSGANVLTF. Written as DNA, the CDR3 is TGTGCCACCCTGGCGGGGGCGGGACGACCTTCTGGGGCCAACGTCCTGACTTTC. Using reference TRBV27 and TRBJ2-6 for the parts outside the CDR3, the full variable domain is EAQVTQNPRYLITVTGKKLTVTCSQNMNHEYMSWYRQDPGLGLRQIYYSMNVEVTDKGDVPEGYKVSRKEKRNFPLILESPSPNQTSLYFCATLAGAGRPSGANVLTFGAGSRLTVL.

The CDR3 sequence: CASTPFRKQGFYNEQFF. Written as DNA, the CDR3 is TGTGCCAGCACGCCATTTAGAAAACAGGGGTTCTACAATGAGCAGTTCTTC. The V gene is TRBV9, the J gene TRBJ2-1; 7 nucleotides line up with TRBD1. The germline V gene encodes CDR1 SGDLS and CDR2 YYNGEE. V dropped 6 bases and J dropped 3; count of bases not matched to a gene: 15. The CDR3 loop spans 17 amino acids.

This chain connects TRBV2 to TRBJ1-1; the D is unclear. Per germline, CDR1 SNHLY and CDR2 FYNNEI. The germline V and J ends were trimmed by 5 bases and 6 bases, with 16 bases remaining between them. The CDR3 extends over 14 amino acids. The CDR3, as DNA: TGTGCCAGCAGTACCGGGCCAGGACTACCTGAAGCTTTCTTT. It is translated as CASSTGPGLPEAFF.

The rearrangement links TRBV11-2 to TRBJ1-4, with D possibly matching TRBD1 (6 bases). The length of the CDR3 is 14 residues. V dropped 4 bases and J dropped 7 bases, with 13 bases sitting between them. Germline loops: CDR1 SGHAT, CDR2 FQNNGV. In DNA, the CDR3 is TGTGCCAGCAGCTCCCAGGGAGGGGGTGAAAAACTGTTTTTT. Residues: CASSSQGGGEKLFF.

CDR3 region: CASSLGWGHEDYGYTF. The CDR3 DNA follows: TGTGCCAGCAGCTTAGGTTGGGGACATGAAGACTATGGCTACACCTTC. This chain links TRBV7-2 with TRBJ1-2; D may be TRBD1 (6 bases). V lost 1 base and J lost 3, with 15 bases in between. There are 16 residues in the CDR3. In germline, CDR1 is SGHTA, CDR2 FQGNSA.

The rearrangement links TRBV18 to TRBJ1-4; 11 nucleotides align to TRBD1. Germline V lookup: CDR1 KGHSH, CDR2 LQKENI. The CDR3 contains 14 residues. V trimming: 3 bases; J trimming: 8 bases; junction bases outside the gene matches: 2. The CDR3 spells CASSPDRGQEKLFF. CDR3 sequence (DNA): TGTGCCAGCTCACCGGACAGGGGGCAAGAAAAACTGTTTTTT.

This clone occurred a few times. The rearrangement links TRBV4-1 to TRBJ2-7, with D unclear. Germline CDR1 reads MGHRA; CDR2 reads YSYEKL. V was clipped by 0 bases and J by 2 bases, with 11 bases between them. The CDR3 is 15 amino acids. CDR3 region: CASSQEDRGPYEQYF. CDR3 nucleotides: TGCGCCAGCAGCCAAGAAGACCGCGGCCCCTACGAGCAGTACTTC.

This clone was observed a handful of times. The chain combines TRBV27 with TRBJ2-7; TRBD2 matches at 9 bases. J lost 3 bases, V lost 6 bases, and 9 bases had no gene match. The CDR3 sequence is 15 residues long. Per the germline V gene, CDR1 is MNHEY and CDR2 is SMNVEV (reference sequence). The CDR3 DNA sequence: TGTGCCAGCAGAAATATAGCGGGGGCCCACTACGAGCAGTACTTC. This encodes CASRNIAGAHYEQYF.

As for this clone: An end of the junction differs from the germline gene, which may be a read error. The gene calls are TRBV6-5 and TRBJ2-5; TRBD2 aligns across 10 bases. The CDR3 consists of 11 residues. The germline V gene has CDR1 MNHEY and CDR2 SVGAGI. The CDR3 loop reads CATDLAGVPHF. DNA of the CDR3: TGTGCCACCGACCTAGCGGGGGTCCCTCACTTC.